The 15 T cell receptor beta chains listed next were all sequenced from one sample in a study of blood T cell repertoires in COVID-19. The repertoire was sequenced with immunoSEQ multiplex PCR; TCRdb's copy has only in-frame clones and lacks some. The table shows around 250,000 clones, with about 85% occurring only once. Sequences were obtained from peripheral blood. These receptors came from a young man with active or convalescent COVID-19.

The CDR3 coding sequence is TGCGCCAGCAGCCCAGGGGCGGGCTCCTACGAGCAGTACTTC. This encodes CASSPGAGSYEQYF. The chain has TRBV5-1 and TRBJ2-7; D is possibly TRBD1 (6 bases). The CDR3 is 14 amino acids. Trimming took off 4 bases at V and 0 bases at J, with 11 bases between the two ends. Germline V lookup: CDR1 SGHRS, CDR2 YFSETQ. Variable domain in full (rest from reference TRBV5-1 and TRBJ2-7): KAGVTQTPRYLIKTRGQQVTLSCSPISGHRSVSWYQQTPGQGLQFLFEYFSETQRNKGNFPGRFSGRQFSNSRSEMNVSTLELGDSALYLCASSPGAGSYEQYFGPGTRLTVT.

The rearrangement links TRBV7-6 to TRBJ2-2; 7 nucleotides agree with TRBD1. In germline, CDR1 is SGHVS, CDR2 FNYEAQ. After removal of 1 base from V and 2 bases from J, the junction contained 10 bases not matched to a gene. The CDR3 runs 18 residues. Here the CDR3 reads CASSLGQGDFINTGELFF. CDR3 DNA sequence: TGTGCCAGCAGCTTAGGCCAGGGGGATTTTATAAACACCGGGGAGCTGTTTTTT.

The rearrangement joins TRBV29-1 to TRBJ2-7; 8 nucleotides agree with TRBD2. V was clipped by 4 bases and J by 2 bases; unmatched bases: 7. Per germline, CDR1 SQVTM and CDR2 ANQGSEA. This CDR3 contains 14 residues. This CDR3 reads CSVVKLAVTYEQYF. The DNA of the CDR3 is TGCAGCGTTGTGAAACTAGCGGTGACCTACGAGCAGTACTTC.

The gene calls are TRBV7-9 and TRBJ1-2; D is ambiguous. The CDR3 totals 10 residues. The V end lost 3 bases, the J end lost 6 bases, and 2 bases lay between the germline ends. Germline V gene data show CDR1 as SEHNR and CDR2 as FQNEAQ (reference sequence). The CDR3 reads CASSFDGYTF. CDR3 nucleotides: TGTGCCAGCAGCTTCGATGGCTACACCTTC.

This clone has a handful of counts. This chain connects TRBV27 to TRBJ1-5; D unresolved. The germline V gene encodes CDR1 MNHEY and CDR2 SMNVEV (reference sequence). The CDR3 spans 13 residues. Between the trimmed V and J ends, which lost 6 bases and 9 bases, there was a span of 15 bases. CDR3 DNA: TGTGCCAGCAGACAGACACACCTGGCGCCCCAGCATTTT. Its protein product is CASRQTHLAPQHF.

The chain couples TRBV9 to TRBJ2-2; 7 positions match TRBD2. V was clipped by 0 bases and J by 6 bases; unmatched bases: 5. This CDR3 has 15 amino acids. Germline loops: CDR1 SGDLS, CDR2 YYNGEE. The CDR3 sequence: CASSVAAGVAGELFF. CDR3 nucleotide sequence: TGTGCCAGCAGCGTAGCTGCGGGAGTGGCCGGGGAGCTGTTTTTT. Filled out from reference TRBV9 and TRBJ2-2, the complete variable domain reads DSGVTQTPKHLITATGQRVTLRCSPRSGDLSVYWYQQSLDQGLQFLIQYYNGEERAKGNILERFSAQQFPDLHSELNLSSLELGDSALYFCASSVAAGVAGELFFGEGSRLTVL.

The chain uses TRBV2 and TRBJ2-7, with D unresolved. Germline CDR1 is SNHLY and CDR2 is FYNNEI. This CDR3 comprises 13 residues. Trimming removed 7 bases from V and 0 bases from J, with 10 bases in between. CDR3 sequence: CASTHTHSYEQYF. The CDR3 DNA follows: TGTGCCAGCACACACACGCACTCCTACGAGCAGTACTTC.

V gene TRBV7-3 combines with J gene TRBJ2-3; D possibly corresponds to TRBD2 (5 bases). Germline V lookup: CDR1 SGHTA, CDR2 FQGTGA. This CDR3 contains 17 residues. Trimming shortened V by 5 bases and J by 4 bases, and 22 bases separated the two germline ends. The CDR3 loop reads CASSRSAPRGGADTQYF. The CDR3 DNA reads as TGTGCCAGCAGCCGAAGTGCCCCCCGGGGTGGGGCAGATACGCAGTATTTT.

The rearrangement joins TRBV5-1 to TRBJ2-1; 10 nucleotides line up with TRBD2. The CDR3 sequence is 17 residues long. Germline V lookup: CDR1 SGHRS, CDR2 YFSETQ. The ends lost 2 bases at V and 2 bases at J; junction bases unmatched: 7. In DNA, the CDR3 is TGCGCCAGCAGCTTCCTAGGACTAGCGGAGACCTACAATGAGCAGTTCTTC. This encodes CASSFLGLAETYNEQFF.

CDR3 sequence reads: CASGRGSSYNSPLHF. The CDR3 nucleotides are TGTGCCAGCGGCAGGGGAAGCTCCTATAATTCACCCCTCCACTTT. V is TRBV2 and J is TRBJ1-6, with TRBD1 as a possible D gene (6 bases). Germline CDR1 SNHLY, CDR2 FYNNEI. The CDR3 loop spans 15 amino acids. Trimming took off 8 bases at V and 0 bases at J, with 11 bases between the two ends.

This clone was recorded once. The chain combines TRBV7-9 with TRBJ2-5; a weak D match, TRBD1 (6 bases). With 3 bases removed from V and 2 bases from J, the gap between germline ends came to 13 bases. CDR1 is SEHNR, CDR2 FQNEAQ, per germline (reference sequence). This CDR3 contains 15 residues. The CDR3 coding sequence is TGTGCCAGCAGCTTGGGGGCCATAAAACAAGAGACCCAGTACTTC. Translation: CASSLGAIKQETQYF.

The CDR3 reads CASSLGRDRGSNQPQHF. CDR3 in DNA: TGTGCCAGCAGCTTAGGCCGGGACAGGGGAAGCAATCAGCCCCAGCATTTT. V usage is TRBV11-2 and J usage is TRBJ1-5; TRBD1 matches 10 bases. J was trimmed by 1 base and V by 1 base; bases with no gene match: 4. This CDR3 is built from 17 residues. Germline lookup yields CDR1 SGHAT and CDR2 FQNNGV.

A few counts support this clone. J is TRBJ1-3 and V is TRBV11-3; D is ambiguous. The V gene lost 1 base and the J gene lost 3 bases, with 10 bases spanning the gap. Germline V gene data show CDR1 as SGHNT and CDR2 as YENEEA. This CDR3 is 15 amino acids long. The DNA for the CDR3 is TGTGCCAGCAGCTTAGCCCCCCGCTATGGAAACACCATATATTTT. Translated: CASSLAPRYGNTIYF.

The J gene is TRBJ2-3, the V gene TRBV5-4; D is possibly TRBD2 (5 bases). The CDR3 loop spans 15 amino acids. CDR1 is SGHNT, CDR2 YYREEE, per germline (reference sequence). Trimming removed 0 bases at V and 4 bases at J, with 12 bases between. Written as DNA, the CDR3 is TGTGCCAGCAGCTTGGAAAGCCGGACTGCAGATACGCAGTATTTT. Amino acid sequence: CASSLESRTADTQYF. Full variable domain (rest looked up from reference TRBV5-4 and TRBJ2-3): ETGVTQSPTHLIKTRGQQVTLRCSSQSGHNTVSWYQQALGQGPQFIFQYYREEENGRGNFPPRFSGLQFPNYSSELNVNALELDDSALYLCASSLESRTADTQYFGPGTRLTVL.

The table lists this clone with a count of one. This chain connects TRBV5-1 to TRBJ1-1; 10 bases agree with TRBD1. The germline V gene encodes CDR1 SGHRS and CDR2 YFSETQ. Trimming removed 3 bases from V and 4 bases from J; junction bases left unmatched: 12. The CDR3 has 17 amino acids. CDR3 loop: CASSSDRGRIKGTEAFF. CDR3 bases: TGCGCCAGCAGCTCCGACAGGGGGCGGATTAAAGGCACTGAAGCTTTCTTT.